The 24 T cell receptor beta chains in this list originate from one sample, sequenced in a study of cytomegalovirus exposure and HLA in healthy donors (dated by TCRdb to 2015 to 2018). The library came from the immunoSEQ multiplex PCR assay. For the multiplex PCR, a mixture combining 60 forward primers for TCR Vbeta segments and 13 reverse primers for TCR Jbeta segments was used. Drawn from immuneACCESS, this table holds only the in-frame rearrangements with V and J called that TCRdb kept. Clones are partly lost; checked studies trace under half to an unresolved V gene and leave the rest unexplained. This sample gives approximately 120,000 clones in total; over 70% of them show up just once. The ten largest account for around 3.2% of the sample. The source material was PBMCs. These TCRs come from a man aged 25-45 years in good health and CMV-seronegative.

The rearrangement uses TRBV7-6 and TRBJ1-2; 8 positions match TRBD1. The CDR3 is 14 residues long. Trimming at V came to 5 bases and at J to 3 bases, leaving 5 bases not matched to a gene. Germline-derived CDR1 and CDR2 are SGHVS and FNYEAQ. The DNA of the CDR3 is TGTGCCAGCAGCCCCGGACAGGGCTACTATGGCTACACCTTC. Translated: CASSPGQGYYGYTF.

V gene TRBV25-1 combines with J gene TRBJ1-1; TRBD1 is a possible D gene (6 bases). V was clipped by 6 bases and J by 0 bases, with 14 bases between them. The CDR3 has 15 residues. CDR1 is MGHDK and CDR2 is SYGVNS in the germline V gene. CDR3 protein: CASRSGERMNTEAFF. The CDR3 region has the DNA TGTGCCAGCAGGTCAGGGGAGAGGATGAACACTGAAGCTTTCTTT.

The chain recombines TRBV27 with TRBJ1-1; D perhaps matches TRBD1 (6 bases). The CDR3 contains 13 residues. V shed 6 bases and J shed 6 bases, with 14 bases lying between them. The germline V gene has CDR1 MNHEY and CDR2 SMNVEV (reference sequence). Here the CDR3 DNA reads TGTGCCAGCAGAGAGCTTGACAGGCCTGAAGCTTTCTTT. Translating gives CASRELDRPEAFF.

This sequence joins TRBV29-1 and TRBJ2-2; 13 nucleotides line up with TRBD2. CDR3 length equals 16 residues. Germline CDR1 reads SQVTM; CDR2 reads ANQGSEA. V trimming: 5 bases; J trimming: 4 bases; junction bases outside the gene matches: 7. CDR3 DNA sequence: TGCAGCGTTTCGTGGGGACTAGCGGGGACCACCGGGGAGCTGTTTTTT. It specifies CSVSWGLAGTTGELFF.

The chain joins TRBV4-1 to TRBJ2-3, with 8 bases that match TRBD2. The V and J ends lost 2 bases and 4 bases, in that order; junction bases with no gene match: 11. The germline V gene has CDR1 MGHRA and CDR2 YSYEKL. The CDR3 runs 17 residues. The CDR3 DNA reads TGCGCCAGCAGCCAACGAATCGCGGGAGGTTCCGCAGATACGCAGTATTTT. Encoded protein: CASSQRIAGGSADTQYF.

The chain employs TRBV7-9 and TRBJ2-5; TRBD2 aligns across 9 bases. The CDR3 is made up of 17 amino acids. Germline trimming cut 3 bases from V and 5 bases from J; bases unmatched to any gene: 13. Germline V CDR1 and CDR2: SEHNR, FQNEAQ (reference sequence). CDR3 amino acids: CASSLNLASGAGETQYF. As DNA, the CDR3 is TGTGCCAGCAGCTTGAATCTAGCTAGCGGGGCCGGGGAGACCCAGTACTTC.

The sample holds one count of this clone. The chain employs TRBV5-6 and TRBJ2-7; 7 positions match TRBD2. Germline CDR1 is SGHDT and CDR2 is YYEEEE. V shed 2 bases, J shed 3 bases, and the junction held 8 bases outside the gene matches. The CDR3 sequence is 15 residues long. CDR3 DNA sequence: TGTGCCAGCAGCTTCTGGGGGAGGGCCAACTACGAGCAGTACTTC. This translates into CASSFWGRANYEQYF.

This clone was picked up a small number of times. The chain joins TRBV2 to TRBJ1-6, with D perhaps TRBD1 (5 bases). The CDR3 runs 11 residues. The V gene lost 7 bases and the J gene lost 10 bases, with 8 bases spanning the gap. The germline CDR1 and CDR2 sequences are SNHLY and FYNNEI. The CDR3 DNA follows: TGTGCCAGCACCACAGGATCACCCCTCCACTTT. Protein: CASTTGSPLHF. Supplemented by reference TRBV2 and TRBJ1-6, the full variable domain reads EPEVTQTPSHQVTQMGQEVILRCVPISNHLYFYWYRQILGQKVEFLVSFYNNEISEKSEIFDDQFSVERPDGSNFTLKIRSTKLEDSAMYFCASTTGSPLHFGNGTRLTVT.

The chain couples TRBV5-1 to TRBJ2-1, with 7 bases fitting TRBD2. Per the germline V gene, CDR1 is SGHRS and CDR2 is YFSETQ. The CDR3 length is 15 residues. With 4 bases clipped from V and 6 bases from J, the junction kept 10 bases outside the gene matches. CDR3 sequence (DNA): TGCGCCAGCAGCCCCGGGGCGGGAGCGGTCAATGAGCAGTTCTTC. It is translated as CASSPGAGAVNEQFF.

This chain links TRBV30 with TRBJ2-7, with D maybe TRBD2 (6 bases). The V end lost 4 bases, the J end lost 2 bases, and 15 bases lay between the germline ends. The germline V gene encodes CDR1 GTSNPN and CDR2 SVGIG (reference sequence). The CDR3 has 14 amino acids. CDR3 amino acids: CAWKTTSAAYEQYF. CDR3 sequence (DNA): TGTGCCTGGAAGACGACTAGTGCAGCCTACGAGCAGTACTTC.

The CDR3 here is CASSYTGQRAGYTF. As DNA, the CDR3 is TGTGCCAGCAGTTACACGGGACAGCGGGCTGGCTACACCTTC. The chain is built from TRBV6-5 and TRBJ1-2, with TRBD1 identical over 7 bases. The CDR3 is 14 amino acids. Germline values: CDR1 MNHEY, CDR2 SVGAGI. The V segment lost 2 bases and the J segment 7 bases; nucleotides outside the gene matches: 7.

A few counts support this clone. The CDR3 DNA reads as TGTGCCAGCAGTCCACTCAGGGGGCGTAGCTATGGCTACACCTTC. Its translation: CASSPLRGRSYGYTF. The rearrangement joins TRBV28 to TRBJ1-2; 8 bases map to TRBD1. CDR3 length: 15 residues. Unmatched junction bases numbered 9, after V lost 5 bases and J lost 4 bases. Germline loops: CDR1 MDHEN, CDR2 SYDVKM.

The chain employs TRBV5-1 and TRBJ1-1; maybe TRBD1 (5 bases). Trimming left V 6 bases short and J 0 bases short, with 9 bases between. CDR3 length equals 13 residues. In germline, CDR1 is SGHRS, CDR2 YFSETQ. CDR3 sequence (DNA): TGCGCCAGCAATAAGGGGATGAACACTGAAGCTTTCTTT. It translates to CASNKGMNTEAFF.

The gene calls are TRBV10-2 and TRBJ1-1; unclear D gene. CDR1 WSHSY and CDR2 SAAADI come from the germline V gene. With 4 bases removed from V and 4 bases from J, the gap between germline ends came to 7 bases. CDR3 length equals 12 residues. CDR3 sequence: CASSGIATEAFF. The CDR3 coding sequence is TGCGCCAGCAGTGGAATAGCCACTGAAGCTTTCTTT.

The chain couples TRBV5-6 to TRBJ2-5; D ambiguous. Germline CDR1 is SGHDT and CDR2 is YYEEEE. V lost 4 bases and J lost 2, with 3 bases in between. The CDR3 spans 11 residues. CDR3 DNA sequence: TGTGCCAGCAGCCGGCAAGAGACCCAGTACTTC. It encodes CASSRQETQYF.

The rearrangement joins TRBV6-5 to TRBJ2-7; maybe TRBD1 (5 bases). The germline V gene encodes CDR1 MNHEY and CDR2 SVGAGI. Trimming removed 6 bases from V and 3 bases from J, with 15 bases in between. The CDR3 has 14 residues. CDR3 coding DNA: TGTGCCAGCAGGCCGGCAGGGAAGAACTACGAGCAGTACTTC. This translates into CASRPAGKNYEQYF.

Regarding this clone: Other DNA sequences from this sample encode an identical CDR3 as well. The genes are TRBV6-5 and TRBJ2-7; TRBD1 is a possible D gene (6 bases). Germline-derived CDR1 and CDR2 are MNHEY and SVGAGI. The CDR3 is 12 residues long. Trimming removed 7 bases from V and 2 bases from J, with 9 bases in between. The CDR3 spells CASKDSTYEQYF. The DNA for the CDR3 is TGTGCCAGCAAGGACAGCACCTACGAGCAGTACTTC.

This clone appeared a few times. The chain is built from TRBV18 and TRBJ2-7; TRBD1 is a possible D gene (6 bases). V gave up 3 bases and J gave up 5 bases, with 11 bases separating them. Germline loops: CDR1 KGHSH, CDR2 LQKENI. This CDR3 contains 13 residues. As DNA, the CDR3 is TGTGCCAGCTCACCGCAACAGGGTAACGAGCAGTACTTC. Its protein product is CASSPQQGNEQYF.

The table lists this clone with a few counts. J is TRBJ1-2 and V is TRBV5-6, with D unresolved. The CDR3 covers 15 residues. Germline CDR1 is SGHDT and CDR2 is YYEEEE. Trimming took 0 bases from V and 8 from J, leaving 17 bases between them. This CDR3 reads CASSLEALGSYGYTF. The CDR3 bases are TGTGCCAGCAGCTTGGAAGCGTTAGGGAGTTACGGCTACACCTTC.

DNA for the CDR3: TGTGCCACCAGCAGAATAAATGAAAAACTGTTTTTT. Protein sequence: CATSRINEKLFF. The chain employs TRBV15 and TRBJ1-4; no firm D call. The V end was cut by 2 bases, the J end by 5 bases, with 3 bases between. The CDR3 consists of 12 residues. Germline V lookup: CDR1 LNHNV, CDR2 YYDKDF (reference sequence). The full variable domain, with the rest looked up from reference TRBV15 and TRBJ1-4, is DAMVIQNPRYQVTQFGKPVTLSCSQTLNHNVMYWYQQKSSQAPKLLFHYYDKDFNNEADTPDNFQSRRPNTSFCFLDIRSPGLGDTAMYLCATSRINEKLFFGSGTQLSVL.

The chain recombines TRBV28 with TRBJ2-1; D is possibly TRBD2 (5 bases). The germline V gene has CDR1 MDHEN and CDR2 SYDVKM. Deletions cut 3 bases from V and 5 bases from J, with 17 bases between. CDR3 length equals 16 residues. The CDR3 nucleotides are TGTGCCAGCAGTTTCCCGGGATCAAGAGCGGACAATGAGCAGTTCTTC. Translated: CASSFPGSRADNEQFF.

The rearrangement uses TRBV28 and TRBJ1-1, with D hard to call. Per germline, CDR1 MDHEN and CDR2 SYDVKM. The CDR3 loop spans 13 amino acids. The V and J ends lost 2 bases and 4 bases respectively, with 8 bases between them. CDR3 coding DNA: TGTGCCAGCAGTTTAGAGCTGCGCACTGAAGCTTTCTTT. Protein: CASSLELRTEAFF.

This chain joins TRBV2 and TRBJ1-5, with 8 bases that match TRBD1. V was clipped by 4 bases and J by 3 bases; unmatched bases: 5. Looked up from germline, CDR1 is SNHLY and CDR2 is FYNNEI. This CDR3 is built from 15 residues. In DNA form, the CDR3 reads TGTGCCAGCAGTGTATACAGGGGGTCCAATCAGCCCCAGCATTTT. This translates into CASSVYRGSNQPQHF. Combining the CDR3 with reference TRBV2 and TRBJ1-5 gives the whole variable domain EPEVTQTPSHQVTQMGQEVILRCVPISNHLYFYWYRQILGQKVEFLVSFYNNEISEKSEIFDDQFSVERPDGSNFTLKIRSTKLEDSAMYFCASSVYRGSNQPQHFGDGTRLSIL.

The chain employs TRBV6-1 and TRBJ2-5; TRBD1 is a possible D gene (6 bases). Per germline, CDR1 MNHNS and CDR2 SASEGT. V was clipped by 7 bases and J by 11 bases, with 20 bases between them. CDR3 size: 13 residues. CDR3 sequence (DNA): TGTGCCAGCACATATTCCGACAGGCCCAATCAGTACTTC. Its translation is CASTYSDRPNQYF.